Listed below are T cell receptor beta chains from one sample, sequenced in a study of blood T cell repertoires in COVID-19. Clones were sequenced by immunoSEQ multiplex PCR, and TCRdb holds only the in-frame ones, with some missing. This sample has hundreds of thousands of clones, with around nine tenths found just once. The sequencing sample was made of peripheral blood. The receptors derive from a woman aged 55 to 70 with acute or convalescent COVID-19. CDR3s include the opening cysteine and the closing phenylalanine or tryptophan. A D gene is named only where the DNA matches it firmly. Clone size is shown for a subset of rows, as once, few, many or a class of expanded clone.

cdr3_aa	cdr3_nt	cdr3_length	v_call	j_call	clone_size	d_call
CASSSSGRGEQFF	TGTGCCAGCAGCTCCTCGGGCCGGGGGGAGCAGTTCTTC	13	TRBV5-4	TRBJ2-1	-	-
CASRGRLDTEAFF	TGTGCCAGTAGAGGGCGATTGGACACTGAAGCTTTCTTT	13	TRBV2	TRBJ1-1	-	-
CASSVQGMNTEAFF	TGCGCCAGCAGCGTACAGGGGATGAACACTGAAGCTTTCTTT	14	TRBV5-1	TRBJ1-1	-	TRBD1
CASSLAGDYGYTF	TGCGCCAGCAGCTTGGCAGGGGACTATGGCTACACCTTC	13	TRBV5-1	TRBJ1-2	-	-
CASSDAGTSGGAGDTQYF	TGTGCCAGTAGTGATGCCGGGACTAGCGGGGGGGCAGGTGATACGCAGTATTTT	18	TRBV19	TRBJ2-3	-	TRBD2
CASSYLGQGGTDTQYF	TGTGCCAGCAGTTACTTGGGACAGGGAGGAACGGATACGCAGTATTTT	16	TRBV6-5	TRBJ2-3	-	TRBD1
CAWSVQQGAVTF	TGTGCCTGGAGTGTACAACAGGGGGCCGTCACCTTC	12	TRBV30	TRBJ1-2	-	TRBD1
CASSPGTQETQYF	TGTGCCAGCTCACCAGGGACTCAAGAGACCCAGTACTTC	13	TRBV18	TRBJ2-5	-	-
CASSGRTNQPQHF	TGTGCCAGCAGTGGACGGACTAATCAGCCCCAGCATTTT	13	TRBV6-6	TRBJ1-5	-	-
CASSLITGNTEAFF	TGTGCCAGCAGCCTTATTACAGGGAACACTGAAGCTTTCTTT	14	TRBV6-2/TRBV6-3	TRBJ1-1	-	-
CSVDYRGLDEQFF	TGCAGCGTTGATTACAGGGGGCTCGATGAGCAGTTCTTC	13	TRBV29-1	TRBJ2-1	once	TRBD1
CASSLGQSAYEQYF	TGTGCCAGCAGCTTAGGACAGTCGGCCTACGAGCAGTACTTC	14	TRBV11-2	TRBJ2-7	-	-
CATSRDPSAGDEQYF	TGTGCCACCAGCAGAGATCCGAGTGCAGGGGACGAGCAGTACTTC	15	TRBV15	TRBJ2-7	-	-
CASSFRAYGYTF	TGTGCCAGCAGCTTCAGGGCCTATGGCTACACCTTC	12	TRBV7-9	TRBJ1-2	-	-
CATSDSGTGFGYTF	TGTGCCACCAGTGATTCCGGGACAGGGTTCGGCTACACCTTC	14	TRBV24-1	TRBJ1-2	-	TRBD1
CASSLGPGGGGELFF	TGTGCCAGCAGCTTAGGACCAGGGGGCGGCGGGGAGCTGTTTTTT	15	TRBV7-6	TRBJ2-2	-	TRBD1
CASLGGGQSTDTQYF	TGTGCCAGCCTCGGGGGGGGCCAGAGCACAGATACGCAGTATTTT	15	TRBV5-4	TRBJ2-3	-	TRBD2
CASSLGGEGEKLFF	TGTGCCAGCAGCTTAGGAGGGGAGGGTGAAAAACTGTTTTTT	14	TRBV7-2	TRBJ1-4	-	-
CASSLRLAGALETQYF	TGTGCCAGCAGCCTTCGACTAGCGGGAGCACTTGAGACCCAGTACTTC	16	TRBV7-6	TRBJ2-5	-	TRBD2
CASSVNTGSSYNEQFF	TGTGCCAGCAGCGTCAATACGGGGAGCTCCTACAATGAGCAGTTCTTC	16	TRBV5-5	TRBJ2-1	-	-
CASSHILAATDTQYF	TGTGCCAGCAGTCACATACTAGCGGCCACAGATACGCAGTATTTT	15	TRBV6-5	TRBJ2-3	few	TRBD2
CASRSGTGLNTEAFF	TGTGCCAGCAGATCCGGGACAGGATTGAACACTGAAGCTTTCTTT	15	TRBV6-5	TRBJ1-1	-	TRBD1
CASSLFGTGGARTEAFF	TGTGCCAGCAGTCTTTTTGGGACAGGGGGTGCGAGAACTGAAGCTTTCTTT	17	TRBV2	TRBJ1-1	-	TRBD1
CASSYELPSGGYTF	TGTGCCAGCAGTTACGAGTTACCCTCCGGGGGCTACACCTTC	14	TRBV6-6	TRBJ1-2	-	-
CASSSGMGRSNDRASPSNTEAFF	TGTGCCAGCAGTTCCGGTATGGGTAGGTCGAATGACAGGGCCTCCCCTTCGAACACTGAAGCTTTCTTT	23	TRBV27	TRBJ1-1	-	TRBD1
CASSIPRQGTMNQPQHF	TGTGCCAGTAGTATCCCAAGACAGGGGACGATGAATCAGCCCCAGCATTTT	17	TRBV19	TRBJ1-5	-	TRBD1